The present TCR beta chain was sequenced within a study of post-analysis software for immune sequencing data. Study context: Included among the disease courses, which were recorded for the cohort, were relapsing-remitting, secondary progressive and progressive-relapsing multiple sclerosis.

On this clonotype itself: The antigen is undetermined.

The library was made from cDNA and included unique molecular identifiers. The T cell input of roughly 0.95 to 10 million gave about 500,000 cDNA molecules. From the PCR reads, TCRdb called clonotypes with MiXCR, one entry per CDR3 protein. The sample lists hundreds of thousands of distinct CDR3 sequences, roughly 27% occurring once. Study-level results: Patients used a handful of TRBV segments, including TRBV5-6, TRBV5-1 and TRBV20-1, more often than controls. Pronounced co-clustering by F measure was evident among identically batched samples. The normalized Chao1 diversity of multiple sclerosis patients was significantly lower than that of controls.

Germline values: CDR1 SGHTA, CDR2 FQGNSA. Trimming cost V 5 bases and J 3 bases, with 13 bases left between them. This CDR3 region has 14 residues. The chain has TRBV7-2 and TRBJ1-2; D is unclear. The receptor comes from a girl between 5 and 17 years old with multiple sclerosis. Sequencing was done on a sample of blood. CDR3 nucleotide sequence: TGTGCCAGCAGCCGCGCGGGGTTAGACTATGGCTACACCTTC. Its protein product is CASSRAGLDYGYTF.